This is a list of T cell receptor beta chains from one sample in a study of regulatory T cells in long-lasting Graves disease. TCRdb reprocessed the multiplex PCR reads with MiXCR, giving one entry per CDR3 protein. The repertoire holds about 290,000 distinct CDR3 sequences, with around 23% as singletons. Material: peripheral blood mononuclear cells (PBMCs), obtained when the disease was refractory, from a patient treated with antithyroid drugs. Receptors were obtained from a female donor with Graves disease. Each CDR3 is given with its conserved first and last residue. D genes are given only for firm matches. Expanded clones are given a class, and other clones once, few, many or no size at all.

>many|TRBV6-1|-|TRBJ2-4
CASSSGVGNIQYF
TGTGCCAGCAGCTCAGGGGTCGGAAACATTCAGTACTTC
>-|TRBV3-1|-|TRBJ1-2
CASSQGDRVGANYGYTF
TGTGCCAGCAGCCAAGGAGATAGAGTCGGGGCAAACTATGGCTACACCTTC
>-|TRBV28|-|TRBJ2-5
CASSLTPIPQETQYF
TGTGCCAGCAGTTTAACCCCCATACCCCAAGAGACCCAGTACTTC
>-|TRBV5-1|TRBD2|TRBJ2-5
CASNPGRAGVIETQYF
TGCGCCAGCAACCCAGGACGAGCGGGAGTAATAGAGACCCAGTACTTC
>few|TRBV7-2|-|TRBJ2-7
CASSPLPGVYEQYF
TGTGCCAGCAGCCCCCTTCCCGGGGTCTACGAGCAGTACTTC
>few|TRBV3-1|TRBD2|TRBJ2-7
CASSQGLRGRVRHEQYF
TGTGCCAGCAGCCAAGGGTTACGCGGGAGGGTGCGCCACGAGCAGTACTTC
>few|TRBV24-1|TRBD1|TRBJ2-1
CATSDLGTGIANEQFF
TGTGCCACCAGTGATTTGGGGACAGGGATAGCGAATGAGCAGTTCTTC
>-|TRBV4-1|-|TRBJ2-7
CASSQRRGGTYEQYF
TGCGCCAGCAGCCAACGTCGCGGCGGGACCTACGAGCAGTACTTC
>few|TRBV6-1|TRBD2|TRBJ2-7
CASSTSAPYEQYF
TGTGCCAGCTCGACTAGCGCACCCTACGAGCAGTACTTC
>many|TRBV5-6|-|TRBJ2-5
CASSEDQETQYF
TGTGCCAGCAGCGAAGATCAAGAGACCCAGTACTTC
>few|TRBV5-1|-|TRBJ1-1
CASSLWGQTEAFF
TGCGCCAGCAGCTTGTGGGGGCAGACTGAAGCTTTCTTT
>many|TRBV20-1|-|TRBJ2-5
CSPARGEETQYF
TGCAGTCCGGCCCGAGGTGAAGAGACCCAGTACTTC
>many|TRBV11-2|-|TRBJ1-1
CASSLGGQLENTEAFF
TGTGCCAGCAGCTTAGGAGGGCAGTTGGAGAACACTGAAGCTTTCTTT
>many|TRBV6-1|TRBD1|TRBJ2-7
CASSEGQGAWEQYF
TGTGCCAGCAGTGAAGGGCAGGGGGCATGGGAGCAGTACTTC
>once|TRBV20-1|-|TRBJ1-3
CSATDPRGTGNTIYF
TGCAGTGCTACAGATCCCCGGGGGACCGGAAACACCATATATTTT
>once|TRBV28|-|TRBJ2-3
CASTRQDTTDTQYF
TGTGCCAGCACCAGACAGGATACCACAGATACGCAGTATTTT
>few|TRBV27|-|TRBJ2-2
CASSLPQNTGELFF
TGTGCCAGCAGTTTACCTCAGAACACCGGGGAGCTGTTTTTT
>-|TRBV5-4|TRBD1|TRBJ1-6
CASSLIGQGTYNSPLHF
TGTGCCAGCAGCTTGATCGGACAGGGCACCTATAATTCACCCCTCCACTTT
>few|TRBV28|-|TRBJ2-2
CASISPTGELFF
TGTGCCAGCATCTCGCCCACCGGGGAGCTGTTTTTT
>-|TRBV19|-|TRBJ2-6
CASSPWDSGANVLTF
TGTGCCAGTAGCCCCTGGGACTCTGGGGCCAACGTCCTGACTTTC
>many|TRBV2|-|TRBJ1-1
CASSELLGAEAFF
TGTGCCAGCAGTGAGTTGTTGGGGGCTGAAGCTTTCTTT
>few|TRBV3-1|-|TRBJ1-5
CASSQDEDNQPQHF
TGTGCCAGCAGCCAAGACGAAGACAATCAGCCCCAGCATTTT
>many|TRBV28|-|TRBJ2-7
CASSLALSYEQYF
TGTGCCAGCAGCTTAGCGCTCTCCTACGAGCAGTACTTC
>few|TRBV20-1|TRBD2|TRBJ2-7
CSARPAGVPEQYF
TGCAGTGCCAGACCGGCGGGAGTACCCGAGCAGTACTTC
>-|TRBV24-1|-|TRBJ2-5
CATSPGQSQETQYF
TGTGCCACCAGCCCGGGGCAGTCCCAAGAGACCCAGTACTTC
>many|TRBV28|-|TRBJ1-1
CASSPRRATEAFF
TGTGCCAGCAGCCCGCGCCGGGCTACTGAAGCTTTCTTT
>few|TRBV7-9|TRBD2|TRBJ2-7
CASSFSREDPGNSYEQYF
TGTGCCAGCAGCTTTAGCCGGGAGGACCCTGGCAACTCCTACGAGCAGTACTTC
>-|TRBV30|-|TRBJ1-5
CAWSVRDGVGPQHF
TGTGCCTGGAGTGTACGGGACGGTGTAGGTCCCCAGCATTTT
>few|TRBV7-9|TRBD1|TRBJ2-5
CASSPPETGLPKTQYF
TGTGCCAGCAGCCCGCCCGAGACAGGGCTTCCAAAGACCCAGTACTTC
>many|TRBV28|-|TRBJ2-7
CASRPMDDETYEQYF
TGTGCCAGCAGACCGATGGACGATGAGACCTACGAGCAGTACTTC
>many|TRBV20-1|TRBD2|TRBJ2-5
CSARPSGRETQYF
TGCAGTGCTAGACCCAGCGGGAGGGAGACCCAGTACTTC
>many|TRBV27|-|TRBJ2-7
CASSLSSAGPYEQYF
TGTGCCAGCAGTTTATCGTCGGCAGGGCCCTACGAGCAGTACTTC
>few|TRBV7-2|-|TRBJ1-2
CASSLGRAPIIGYTF
TGTGCCAGCAGCTTAGGACGAGCCCCCATCATTGGCTACACCTTC
>many|TRBV7-9|-|TRBJ1-2
CASSPSAGSSYTF
TGTGCCAGCAGCCCCTCCGCCGGCAGCAGCTACACCTTC
>few|TRBV5-6|-|TRBJ2-7
CASSQSGLRFGSYEQYF
TGTGCCAGCAGTCAGTCAGGGCTGAGGTTCGGATCCTACGAGCAGTACTTC
>many|TRBV2|TRBD1|TRBJ1-3
CASWRQGGNTIYF
TGTGCCAGTTGGAGACAGGGTGGAAACACCATATATTTT
>many|TRBV28|TRBD1|TRBJ2-5
CASSLTGAVETQYF
TGTGCCAGCAGTTTAACAGGGGCTGTAGAGACCCAGTACTTC
>-|TRBV5-1|-|TRBJ2-5
CASSLVVGQETQYF
TGCGCCAGCAGCTTGGTGGTGGGCCAAGAGACCCAGTACTTC
>-|TRBV20-1|-|TRBJ2-2
CSVPDGMNTGELFF
TGCAGTGTCCCGGACGGGATGAACACCGGGGAGCTGTTTTTT
>many|TRBV28|-|TRBJ1-5
CASSGGTVSNQPQHF
TGTGCCAGCAGTGGCGGGACGGTGAGCAATCAGCCCCAGCATTTT
>-|TRBV27|-|TRBJ2-1
CASRRGSYNEQFF
TGTGCCAGCAGAAGGGGCTCCTACAATGAGCAGTTCTTC
>many|TRBV7-2|TRBD1|TRBJ2-7
CASSLTGLSSYEQYF
TGTGCCAGCAGCTTGACAGGGCTGTCCTCCTACGAGCAGTACTTC